Given below is one T cell receptor (beta chain) in context. The source of the sample is a study of T cell repertoires in cytomegalovirus infection. The trim removed 4 bases at V and 2 bases at J, leaving 3 bases unmatched. CDR1 SEHNR and CDR2 FQNEAQ come from the germline V gene (reference sequence). The CDR3 contains 15 residues. TCRdb recomputed calls from the reads with MiXCR, one row per CDR3 protein. This table has 680,000 or so distinct CDR3 sequences, under 40% appearing once. The source material was PBMCs. The receptor comes from a human donor in good health (CMV status not recorded). Some clones in this sample may be carry-over from other donors' samples. This chain uses TRBV7-9 with TRBJ2-7; 12 bases map to TRBD2. The CDR3 DNA is TGTGCCAGCAGCTACGGACTAGCGGGACCCTACGAGCAGTACTTC. The encoded protein is CASSYGLAGPYEQYF.